What follows are 18 T cell receptor beta chains derived from one specimen sequenced in a study of T cell repertoires in cytomegalovirus infection. From the reads, TCRdb called clonotypes with MiXCR, one entry per CDR3 protein. The sample records approximately 750,000 distinct CDR3 sequences, 35% to 45% being singletons. The material sequenced was PBMCs. These receptors all come from a human donor in good health (CMV status not recorded). Some clones in this sample may be carry-over from other donors' samples.

The V gene is TRBV20-1, the J gene TRBJ1-6; 8 nucleotides line up with TRBD1. The germline gives CDR1 DFQATT, CDR2 SNEGSKA (reference sequence). The ends lost 5 bases at V and 6 bases at J; junction bases unmatched: 3. The CDR3 length is 13 residues. The CDR3 region has the DNA TGCAGTGCTCAGGGGGCGGCTAATTCACCCCTCCACTTT. Translated, it gives CSAQGAANSPLHF.

The V call is TRBV12-5, the J call TRBJ1-3; D is undetermined. The CDR3 sequence is 13 residues long. Germline lookup yields CDR1 LGHNT and CDR2 FRNRAP. The V and J ends lost 7 bases and 4 bases respectively, with 11 bases between them. The CDR3 loop reads CASAPSAGNTIYF. The CDR3 region has the DNA TGTGCTAGTGCCCCATCGGCCGGAAACACCATATATTTT.

Concerning this clonotype itself: The junction and the germline gene differ at one end; a read error may be behind it. The chain is built from TRBV12-3 or TRBV12-4 and TRBJ2-1; 10 positions match TRBD2. CDR3 length equals 16 residues. The CDR3 DNA follows: TGTGCCCGCAGTTTAGCGCTCGGACTAGCGGACAATGAGCAGTTCTTC. This gives the protein CARSLALGLADNEQFF.

The V gene is TRBV12-3 or TRBV12-4, the J gene TRBJ1-5, with D unclear. Between the trimmed V and J ends, which lost 4 bases and 5 bases, there was a span of 9 bases. The CDR3 is 13 amino acids. The CDR3, as DNA: TGTGCCAGCAGTTGGCGGGGAGATCAGCCCCAGCATTTT. This encodes CASSWRGDQPQHF.

This clonotype is a singleton in its sample. The chain recombines TRBV6-5 with TRBJ1-2, with 7 bases lining up with TRBD1. CDR1 and CDR2 (germline): MNHEY, SVGAGI. The CDR3 contains 16 residues. V was pared by 2 bases and J by 8 bases, with 14 bases of the junction left unmatched. CDR3 in DNA: TGTGCCAGCAGTTACCAAAGGGGGAGGGGGCTCTACGGCTACACCTTC. Its translation is CASSYQRGRGLYGYTF.

In the case of this clonotype: A read error may account for a junction end that differs from germline. This chain links TRBV7-3 with TRBJ1-2; D not resolved. The CDR3 extends over 17 amino acids. Germline values: CDR1 SGHTA, CDR2 FQGTGA. CDR3 DNA sequence: TGTTCCAGCAGCCCCCTCCGCGAAGGGAGAGCTAACTATGGCTACACCTTC. Encoded protein: CSSSPLREGRANYGYTF.

The rearrangement links TRBV5-1 to TRBJ2-2; weak D call: TRBD2 (6 bases). The V end lost 3 bases, the J end lost 6 bases, and 12 bases lay between the germline ends. From germline, CDR1 is SGHRS and CDR2 YFSETQ. The CDR3 totals 14 residues. The CDR3 loop reads CASSYTTSAGELFF. As DNA, the CDR3 is TGCGCCAGCAGCTATACGACTAGTGCCGGGGAGCTGTTTTTT. Using reference TRBV5-1 and TRBJ2-2 for the parts outside the CDR3, the full variable domain is KAGVTQTPRYLIKTRGQQVTLSCSPISGHRSVSWYQQTPGQGLQFLFEYFSETQRNKGNFPGRFSGRQFSNSRSEMNVSTLELGDSALYLCASSYTTSAGELFFGEGSRLTVL.

This clonotype was observed at least ten times. V is TRBV7-9 and J is TRBJ1-4; D call uncertain. The CDR3 extends over 15 amino acids. Germline V CDR1 and CDR2: SEHNR, FQNEAQ (reference sequence). The V end was cut by 5 bases, the J end by 8 bases, with 18 bases between. The DNA for the CDR3 is TGTGCCAGCAGCCTTCGACAAGGGAAGGAGGAAAAACTGTTTTTT. It is translated as CASSLRQGKEEKLFF.

The chain uses TRBV7-6 and TRBJ1-2; the D is unclear. In germline, CDR1 is SGHVS, CDR2 FNYEAQ. The CDR3 totals 14 residues. V was clipped by 3 bases and J by 4 bases, with 12 bases between them. DNA of the CDR3: TGTGCCAGCAGCTTCCGGGAGCCGTTCTATGGCTACACCTTC. This gives the protein CASSFREPFYGYTF.

The chain is built from TRBV2 and TRBJ2-2; no clear D gene. The germline V gene encodes CDR1 SNHLY and CDR2 FYNNEI. The CDR3 is 15 amino acids. V dropped 2 bases and J dropped 1 base, with 8 bases sitting between them. The CDR3 coding sequence is TGTGCCAGCAGTGAAACGTTTATGAACACCGGGGAGCTGTTTTTT. As protein: CASSETFMNTGELFF.

The gene calls are TRBV4-2 and TRBJ2-7; 7 bases fit TRBD1. The CDR3 runs 15 residues. The germline gives CDR1 LGHNA, CDR2 YNFKEQ. V shed 0 bases, J shed 0 bases, and the junction held 2 bases outside the gene matches. In DNA, the CDR3 is TGTGCCAGCAGCCAAGATAGGGACAGCTCCTACGAGCAGTACTTC. This translates into CASSQDRDSSYEQYF.

J is TRBJ2-3 and V is TRBV28; TRBD2 aligns across 13 bases. The length of the CDR3 is 16 residues. The germline V gene has CDR1 MDHEN and CDR2 SYDVKM. Germline trimming cut 8 bases from V and 3 bases from J; bases unmatched to any gene: 8. The CDR3 DNA reads TGTGCCAGCCGCGCGGGGACTAGCGGGATTACAGATACGCAGTATTTT. It encodes CASRAGTSGITDTQYF.

V gene TRBV28 combines with J gene TRBJ2-7; tentatively, D is TRBD1 (6 bases). The CDR3 contains 14 residues. V was clipped by 0 bases and J by 6 bases, with 12 bases between them. Germline loops: CDR1 MDHEN, CDR2 SYDVKM. CDR3 bases: TGTGCCAGCAGTTTATGGGGGGCGTCGTCCGAGCAGTACTTC. Translating gives CASSLWGASSEQYF.

V usage is TRBV6-2 or TRBV6-3 and J usage is TRBJ2-1, with a tentative D call TRBD2 (6 bases). CDR1 MNHEY and CDR2 SVGEGT come from the germline V gene. V was cut by 1 base and J by 12 bases, with 22 bases left in between. The CDR3 spans 16 residues. The CDR3 protein is CASSYYGTPGVTGQFF. The CDR3 DNA reads as TGTGCCAGCAGTTACTATGGGACTCCTGGGGTCACGGGGCAGTTCTTC.

This clonotype appeared a single time. The CDR3 DNA is TGTGCCAGCAGCTTATTCCCCCGGGCAGGAGTCCCCGGGGAGCTGTTTTTT. Translating gives CASSLFPRAGVPGELFF. The V and J genes are TRBV11-2 and TRBJ2-2, with unresolved D. V gave up 2 bases and J gave up 6 bases, with 19 bases separating them. Germline CDR1 reads SGHAT; CDR2 reads FQNNGV. The CDR3 consists of 17 residues.

Regarding this clonotype: The junction differs from germline at one of its ends, possibly a read error. The rearrangement uses TRBV6-6 and TRBJ2-1; tentatively, D is TRBD2 (6 bases). Germline CDR1 reads MNHNY; CDR2 reads SVGAGI (reference sequence). CDR3 length: 12 amino acids. The CDR3 loop is CASSDSFGDWPF. The CDR3 nucleotides are TGTGCCAGCAGTGATTCCTTTGGGGACTGGCCCTTC.

This sequence joins TRBV4-2 and TRBJ1-5, with 7 bases aligning to TRBD1. With 0 bases clipped from V and 7 bases from J, the junction kept 9 bases outside the gene matches. This CDR3 has 16 amino acids. The V gene's germline CDR1 is LGHNA and CDR2 YNFKEQ. CDR3 sequence: CASSQDLPDRYQPQHF. The CDR3 region has the DNA TGTGCCAGCAGCCAAGATCTTCCGGACAGGTACCAGCCCCAGCATTTT.

This clonotype has just a few counts. At one of its ends the junction is not consistent with the germline gene, which may arise from a read error. The chain employs TRBV20-1 and TRBJ2-7; D might be TRBD2 (7 bases). Looked up from germline, CDR1 is DFQATT and CDR2 is SNEGSKA (reference sequence). The CDR3 loop spans 11 amino acids. The CDR3 sequence is CSATNGGQEGF. The CDR3 nucleotides read TGCAGTGCAACTAACGGGGGGCAAGAAGGCTTC.